This is a list of T cell receptor beta chains from one sample in a study of cytomegalovirus exposure and HLA in healthy donors. Libraries were prepared by immunoSEQ multiplex PCR; TCRdb keeps only in-frame clonotypes and omits some of them. The repertoire holds 140,000 to 150,000 clones, with roughly 10% as singletons. The sample consisted of PBMCs. These receptors were collected from a man aged 45-65 years in good health and CMV-seronegative. Both conserved end residues are part of each CDR3. D genes are given only for firm matches. Expanded clones are given a class, and other clones once, few, many or no size at all.

TRBV29-1	-	TRBJ2-2	TRBD1	CSANGQGPGELFF	TGCAGCGCAAATGGACAGGGCCCGGGGGAGCTGTTTTTT
TRBV28	few	TRBJ2-7	TRBD2	CASRSSGKGYEQYF	TGTGCCAGCAGGTCCAGCGGGAAGGGTTACGAGCAGTACTTC
TRBV15	-	TRBJ2-1	TRBD1	CATSRLRPGQVVYNEQFF	TGTGCCACCAGCAGGCTCCGGCCGGGACAGGTAGTTTACAATGAGCAGTTCTTC
TRBV18	-	TRBJ1-1	-	CASSPNNANTEAFF	TGTGCCAGCTCACCAAACAACGCGAACACTGAAGCTTTCTTT
TRBV19	-	TRBJ2-7	TRBD2	CATSSGTFYEQYF	TGTGCCACCTCTAGCGGGACCTTCTACGAGCAGTACTTC
TRBV5-4	few	TRBJ2-5	TRBD2	CASSLGTSGDETQYF	TGTGCCAGCAGCTTAGGGACTAGCGGGGATGAGACCCAGTACTTC
TRBV28	-	TRBJ1-3	TRBD1	CASSLFMDRISGNTIYF	TGTGCCAGCAGTTTATTCATGGACAGGATCTCTGGAAACACCATATATTTT
TRBV30	-	TRBJ2-1	-	CAWTFRVTSYNEQFF	TGTGCCTGGACTTTCAGGGTGACCTCCTACAATGAGCAGTTCTTC
TRBV20-1	-	TRBJ2-5	-	CSARNSSQYF	TGCAGTGCCCGGAACAGTAGCCAGTACTTC
TRBV19	few	TRBJ2-1	-	CASSIMRLGYNEQFF	TGTGCCAGTAGTATAATGAGACTAGGGTACAATGAGCAGTTCTTC
TRBV30	few	TRBJ2-5	TRBD1	CAWSSGQGVETQYF	TGTGCCTGGAGCTCGGGACAGGGAGTGGAGACCCAGTACTTC
TRBV18	-	TRBJ1-5	TRBD1	CASSPGQGNQPQHF	TGTGCCAGCTCACCCGGACAGGGGAACCAGCCCCAGCATTTT
TRBV10-3	-	TRBJ1-4	-	CAISESGPANEKLFF	TGTGCCATCAGTGAGTCGGGGCCGGCTAATGAAAAACTGTTTTTT
TRBV5-6	few	TRBJ2-1	-	CASSLLGQDNEQFF	TGTGCCAGCAGCTTGCTGGGACAAGACAATGAGCAGTTCTTC
TRBV6-1	few	TRBJ1-2	-	CASSPRQAEFYGYTF	TGTGCCAGCAGCCCTAGACAGGCGGAGTTCTATGGCTACACCTTC
TRBV5-1	few	TRBJ1-2	TRBD1	CASSLVPTGGNGYTF	TGCGCCAGCAGCTTGGTTCCCACAGGGGGAAATGGCTACACCTTC
TRBV5-1	few	TRBJ2-3	TRBD1	CASSTPGGSGTDTQYF	TGCGCCAGCAGCACACCAGGGGGCAGCGGGACAGATACGCAGTATTTT
TRBV2	few	TRBJ2-7	TRBD2	CASSFLSGARYEQYF	TGTGCCAGCAGTTTTCTTAGCGGGGCTCGGTACGAGCAGTACTTC
TRBV9	-	TRBJ1-4	TRBD1	CASSAVPGGGEKLFF	TGTGCCAGCAGCGCAGTCCCAGGGGGTGGTGAAAAACTGTTTTTT
TRBV5-1	few	TRBJ1-4	TRBD1	CASSARQGTEKLFF	TGCGCCAGCAGCGCCAGACAGGGGACGGAAAAACTGTTTTTT
TRBV4-2	few	TRBJ2-1	TRBD2	CASSPQPTSGGYNEQFF	TGTGCCAGCAGCCCCCAACCGACTAGCGGGGGTTACAATGAGCAGTTCTTC
TRBV7-9	-	TRBJ1-1	-	CASSPAEWGGTDTEAFF	TGTGCCAGCAGCCCAGCCGAGTGGGGGGGCACGGACACTGAAGCTTTCTTT
TRBV4-2	-	TRBJ2-7	TRBD2	CASSQKIAGAYYEQYF	TGTGCCAGCAGCCAAAAAATAGCGGGAGCTTACTACGAGCAGTACTTC
TRBV6-5	few	TRBJ2-1	TRBD2	CASSYGTSGTNEQFF	TGTGCCAGCAGTTACGGAACTAGCGGGACCAATGAGCAGTTCTTC
TRBV5-1	few	TRBJ1-1	-	CASSLDFLPGMNTEAFF	TGCGCCAGCAGCTTGGATTTCCTGCCGGGGATGAACACTGAAGCTTTCTTT
TRBV18	-	TRBJ2-3	TRBD2	CASSPSSRLAGDSDTQYF	TGTGCCAGCTCACCATCATCTAGACTAGCGGGAGACTCAGATACGCAGTATTTT
TRBV28	few	TRBJ1-5	-	CASSLSGDNNQPQHF	TGTGCCAGCAGTTTATCTGGAGATAACAATCAGCCCCAGCATTTT
TRBV28	-	TRBJ1-4	-	CASSTAGSAGDEKLFF	TGTGCCAGCAGTACCGCCGGCTCAGCCGGAGATGAAAAACTGTTTTTT
TRBV29-1	-	TRBJ2-1	TRBD2	CSVGTSSYNEQFF	TGCAGCGTTGGGACTAGCTCCTACAATGAGCAGTTCTTC
TRBV2	few	TRBJ2-7	-	CASGGDRNSYEQYF	TGTGCCAGCGGGGGAGACAGGAACTCCTACGAGCAGTACTTC
TRBV5-4	few	TRBJ1-3	-	CASSDRSSGNTIYF	TGTGCCAGCAGCGACAGAAGCTCTGGAAACACCATATATTTT
TRBV19	few	TRBJ2-2	-	CASSQSRNTGELFF	TGTGCCAGTAGCCAAAGCCGGAACACCGGGGAGCTGTTTTTT
TRBV19	few	TRBJ1-3	-	CASSANRASGNTIYF	TGTGCCAGTAGTGCAAACCGTGCGTCTGGAAACACCATATATTTT
TRBV6-5	-	TRBJ2-3	-	CASSYSGPGTDTQYF	TGTGCCAGCAGTTACTCGGGGCCGGGCACAGATACGCAGTATTTT
TRBV7-6	few	TRBJ1-4	-	CASSLDRSANEKLFF	TGTGCCAGCAGCTTAGACAGGTCAGCAAATGAAAAACTGTTTTTT
TRBV11-2	few	TRBJ1-5	TRBD1	CASSSGQNSNQPQHF	TGTGCCAGCAGCTCGGGACAGAATAGCAATCAGCCCCAGCATTTT
TRBV9	few	TRBJ1-5	-	CASSVAGNQPQHF	TGTGCCAGCAGCGTAGCAGGAAATCAGCCCCAGCATTTT